This T cell receptor beta chain emerged from a study of T cells in Graves' hyperthyroidism and ophthalmopathy (dated by TCRdb to between 2019 and 2020). Background on the whole study: Peripheral blood samples were taken at initial diagnosis, before any treatment was given. Once sampling was done, hyperthyroidism patients were given methimazole at a starting dose of 30 mg daily, whereas ophthalmopathy patients were given high-dose intravenous methylprednisolone. Thyroid tissue and blood T-cell repertoires from several Graves' hyperthyroidism patients were also compared in the study. To identify TCR V-J signatures that set the groups apart, the researchers used a discovery cohort of more than 95 patients, made up of roughly 40 with Graves' ophthalmopathy and 57 with stable Graves' hyperthyroidism. An independent validation cohort of fewer than 20 hyperthyroidism patients and about 15 patients who later progressed to ophthalmopathy tested prospective prediction of ophthalmopathy. The roughly 100 discovery patients were divided at random into training and test sets in a 7:3 ratio. According to the paper, TCR Vbeta CDR3 sequencing was carried out on more than 120 peripheral blood samples, which came from over 40 ophthalmopathy, around 75 hyperthyroidism and approximately 17 progressor patients. Study-level results and caveats: Sample size was not statistically predetermined, and blinding of investigators to group allocation was not performed. In validation, progression to ophthalmopathy was predicted by the model with roughly 69% sensitivity and 72% to 85% specificity, a median of 6.5 months before onset. In cross-validation, a model built on a 13 V-J signature told ophthalmopathy apart from stable hyperthyroidism with approximately 91% sensitivity and 81% to 82% specificity, and in testing the same model reached 80%/75%. Most expanded thyroid clonotypes (frequency above 0.001) were also found in blood, which suggests that blood repertoires may mirror thyroid immune responses.

As encoded in the germline V gene, CDR1 is SQVTM while CDR2 is ANQGSEA. V is pared back by 6 bases and J by 8 bases, with 13 bases lying between the germline termini. The CDR3, cysteine through phenylalanine, is 11 amino acids long. The read is trimmed to its CDR3 DNA, 33 bases read in frame from base 1. Amplification of TCR beta CDR3 regions was carried out from RNA transcripts. A first-round RT-PCR of the TCR CDR3 used the HTBI primer set with the Qiagen OneStep RT-PCR kit. Libraries were constructed in a second round of multiplex PCR, after which size selection and purification were performed. Paired-end sequencing of the libraries was performed with 100 bp reads on an Illumina HiSeq2000. For the original study's pipeline: SOAPnuke was used to process the raw data, removing reads that contained adapters or uncalled bases, had a mean Phred below 15, or lacked an exact match to the constant primer or identifier. COPE v1.2.5 was used to merge high-quality paired reads, and clonotypes were defined as unique nucleotide sequences. Clonotypes were aligned to IMGT TRBV, TRBD and TRBJ reference segments using MiTCR v1.1. The analysis was restricted to V-J combinations with a frequency above 0.0001, which together covered just over 99% of the repertoires. The TCS score was defined as the ratio of F50 (clonal expansion) to E x V (chaos), calculated using BLOSUM62-based TCRdist between CDR3 peptides within each V-J. Welch's t-statistics and random forest reduced 500 to 650 V-J features to 13, which were used in a naive Bayes classifier (R e1071). The raw public reads went through TCRdb reprocessing: fastp at Q25, MiXCR clone calling, in-frame beta chains kept. Merged by CDR3 protein, the rows form single entries marked with the most common genes and DNA. The V and J calls here are based on TCRdb, not the publication. In this sample the table shows roughly 640,000 distinct CDR3 sequences, around 16% of which occur a single time. The ten largest make up roughly 3.3% of the sample.

Moderately to severely active disease, a Clinical Activity Score of at least 3, a NOSPECS grade of at least 4, and a duration under 3 months were present in ophthalmopathy patients. Patients with uncontrolled infections, other autoimmune diseases, pregnancy or lactation were excluded. Clinical symptoms, serum thyroxine and TRAb, thyroid ultrasound, and orbital computed tomography formed the basis for the diagnoses. PBMCs were isolated from around 10 ml of fresh peripheral blood by Ficoll-Paque density gradient centrifugation. Trizol reagent was used to extract total RNA, and RNA quality was then checked on an Agilent 2100 Bioanalyzer. This clonotype appeared a few times. Its antigen is unknown. Base qualities were left out, and no much larger clone turns up one base away.

This clonotype was sampled from a woman between 35 and 50 years old with Graves' ophthalmopathy. Recombination linked TRBV29-1 to TRBJ1-1; no D gene is confidently identified. The sequenced material came from blood. The CDR3 corresponds to CSVNSEWEAFF. The sequence in DNA is TGCAGCGTGAACAGCGAGTGGGAAGCTTTCTTT.